The clone carrying this T cell receptor (beta chain) was picked up a small number of times. The record originates from a study of T cells in Graves' hyperthyroidism and ophthalmopathy. RNA transcripts gave rise to amplified TCR beta CDR3 regions. With the HTBI primer set, the TCR CDR3 went through a first round of RT-PCR. Using its own MiXCR run on the multiplex PCR reads, TCRdb lists one record per CDR3 protein. The sample shows more than 450,000 distinct CDR3 sequences, around 20% of them seen only once. This sequence originates from a man in his forties with Graves' ophthalmopathy. The sequenced sample was blood.

Here the CDR3 reads CASRADSGNTIYF. The CDR3 nucleotides read TGTGCCAGCAGGGCGGACTCTGGAAACACCATATATTTT. The chain is built from TRBV6-1 and TRBJ1-3; D call uncertain. The V gene's germline CDR1 is MNHNS and CDR2 SASEGT. V shed 6 bases and J shed 0 bases, with 6 bases lying between them. The CDR3 spans 13 residues.